The 28 T cell receptor beta chains presented below share a single source sample, sequenced in a study of T cell responses to AZD1222 COVID-19 vaccine. The data were produced by immunoSEQ multiplex PCR, yet TCRdb's version contains in-frame clones alone and is incomplete. The sample includes 95,000 to 150,000 clones, approximately 90% of them seen just once. Specimen: peripheral blood, collected 28 days after the second AZD1222 dose. The receptors shown here come from an adult who received the AZD1222 COVID-19 vaccine.

The rearrangement uses TRBV10-3 and TRBJ1-4; tentative D call: TRBD1 (5 bases). Germline lookup yields CDR1 ENHRY and CDR2 SYGVKD. This CDR3 comprises 14 residues. V lost 4 bases, J lost 4 bases, and 10 bases lay in between. The CDR3 DNA reads as TGTGCCATCAGTGCTTGGGGGAGTAATGAAAAACTGTTTTTT. Protein product: CAISAWGSNEKLFF.

The chain combines TRBV7-9 with TRBJ2-7; 9 bases fit TRBD1. The CDR3 runs 16 residues. J gave up 6 bases and V 5 bases, and 14 bases lay outside the gene matches. From germline, CDR1 is SEHNR and CDR2 FQNEAQ (reference sequence). The CDR3 is CASSERPGQGKPEQYF. DNA of the CDR3: TGTGCCAGCAGCGAACGACCGGGACAGGGAAAACCCGAGCAGTACTTC. The full variable domain, its missing parts supplied by reference TRBV7-9 and TRBJ2-7, is DTGVSQNPRHKITKRGQNVTFRCDPISEHNRLYWYRQTLGQGPEFLTYFQNEAQLEKSRLLSDRFSAERPKGSFSTLEIQRTEQGDSAMYLCASSERPGQGKPEQYFGPGTRLTVT.

This sequence joins TRBV15 and TRBJ2-1; 7 bases agree with TRBD2. There are 14 residues in the CDR3. Germline values: CDR1 LNHNV, CDR2 YYDKDF (reference sequence). The V and J ends lost 0 bases and 10 bases, in that order; junction bases with no gene match: 6. CDR3 DNA sequence: TGTGCCACCAGCAGAGATGTAACTAGCGAAGAGCAGTTCTTC. Amino acids: CATSRDVTSEEQFF.

The chain links TRBV4-1 to TRBJ1-6; the D is unclear. The CDR3 consists of 15 residues. Germline V lookup: CDR1 MGHRA, CDR2 YSYEKL. Deletions cut 4 bases from V and 4 bases from J, with 11 bases between. The CDR3 DNA reads as TGCGCCAGCAGCCCCCTGCCGACGTATAATTCACCCCTCCACTTT. Protein product: CASSPLPTYNSPLHF.

This clone was detected only a few times. Relative to the germline gene, one junction end is altered; a read error may explain this. The chain joins TRBV7-7 to TRBJ2-1; maybe TRBD2 (5 bases). Per germline, CDR1 SSHAT and CDR2 FNYEAQ (reference sequence). The CDR3 length is 15 residues. This CDR3 is CASSLSGGSYNEQFF. The CDR3 nucleotides are TGTGCTAGCAGCTTAAGCGGCGGCTCCTACAATGAGCAGTTCTTC.

This chain uses TRBV28 with TRBJ2-2, with TRBD2 matching 13 bases. Trimming removed 3 bases from V and 2 bases from J; junction bases left unmatched: 6. Germline V CDR1 and CDR2: MDHEN, SYDVKM. The CDR3 extends over 18 amino acids. CDR3 protein: CASSFRTSGRQNTGELFF. CDR3 sequence (DNA): TGTGCCAGCAGTTTCCGGACTAGCGGGAGACAAAACACCGGGGAGCTGTTTTTT.

This chain links TRBV7-9 with TRBJ1-2; TRBD1 is a possible D gene (6 bases). The germline V gene encodes CDR1 SEHNR and CDR2 FQNEAQ (reference sequence). The CDR3 has 14 residues. V was cut by 2 bases and J by 6 bases, with 13 bases left in between. The CDR3 DNA reads as TGTGCCAGCAGCTTATTGGGGGCTCTGAATGGCTACACCTTC. The encoded protein is CASSLLGALNGYTF.

The chain links TRBV6-5 to TRBJ2-3, with D perhaps assigned TRBD1 or TRBD2 (5 bases each). Germline lookup yields CDR1 MNHEY and CDR2 SVGAGI. Trimming stripped 2 bases from V and 2 bases from J, with 14 bases between. This CDR3 spans 16 amino acids. The DNA of the CDR3 is TGTGCCAGCAGTTACCTGAAGGGGAGCTTCACAGATACGCAGTATTTT. Protein: CASSYLKGSFTDTQYF.

V and J are TRBV6-6 and TRBJ1-6; D remains ambiguous. This CDR3 contains 14 residues. CDR1 and CDR2 (germline): MNHNY, SVGAGI (reference sequence). V was shortened by 4 bases and J by 4 bases, with 8 bases between the two germline ends. This CDR3 reads CASSSGVYNSPLHF. CDR3 in DNA: TGTGCCAGCAGTTCCGGGGTGTATAATTCACCCCTCCACTTT.

The chain recombines TRBV2 with TRBJ1-1, with 8 bases identical to TRBD1. The CDR3 totals 14 residues. The germline V gene encodes CDR1 SNHLY and CDR2 FYNNEI. With 3 bases clipped from V and 4 bases from J, the junction kept 4 bases outside the gene matches. CDR3 amino acids: CASSEQGAVTEAFF. DNA of the CDR3: TGTGCCAGCAGTGAGCAGGGGGCCGTCACTGAAGCTTTCTTT.

V is TRBV6-5 and J is TRBJ1-6, with D possibly being TRBD1 (5 bases). Germline CDR1 reads MNHEY; CDR2 reads SVGAGI. This CDR3 spans 15 amino acids. V lost 6 bases and J 10 bases, leaving 19 bases between the germline ends. The DNA of the CDR3 is TGTGCCAGCAGGGCGGGGCCGACGTTTGAATCACCCCTCCACTTT. Amino acid sequence: CASRAGPTFESPLHF.

The chain is built from TRBV28 and TRBJ1-1; D perhaps matches TRBD1 (6 bases). Per germline, CDR1 MDHEN and CDR2 SYDVKM. Trimming pared 7 bases from V and 3 bases from J, leaving 15 bases between. The CDR3 loop spans 14 amino acids. CDR3 bases: TGTGCCAGCAATAAAGGGGGTGGCGACACTGAAGCTTTCTTT. Translation gives CASNKGGGDTEAFF. Using reference TRBV28 and TRBJ1-1 for the parts outside the CDR3, the full variable domain is DVKVTQSSRYLVKRTGEKVFLECVQDMDHENMFWYRQDPGLGLRLIYFSYDVKMKEKGDIPEGYSVSREKKERFSLILESASTNQTSMYLCASNKGGGDTEAFFGQGTRLTVV.

The rearrangement uses TRBV6-1 and TRBJ1-4, with D possibly matching TRBD1 (5 bases). Between the trimmed V and J ends, which lost 0 bases and 8 bases, there was a span of 19 bases. The length of the CDR3 is 17 residues. The germline CDR1 and CDR2 sequences are MNHNS and SASEGT. In DNA, the CDR3 is TGTGCCAGCAGTGAAGCGTTATGGGGCACGTCGGAAGAAAAACTGTTTTTT. This sequence encodes CASSEALWGTSEEKLFF.

The chain couples TRBV6-5 to TRBJ1-4; TRBD1 might be the D (5 bases). The CDR3 covers 15 residues. Trimming removed 6 bases from V and 0 bases from J, with 11 bases in between. Germline values: CDR1 MNHEY, CDR2 SVGAGI. The CDR3 DNA reads TGTGCCAGCAGGCAAACAGGACCAACTAATGAAAAACTGTTTTTT. Its protein is CASRQTGPTNEKLFF.

The chain uses TRBV5-6 and TRBJ1-6; TRBD1 might be the D (6 bases). Trimming took off 0 bases at V and 0 bases at J, with 7 bases between the two ends. Per the germline V gene, CDR1 is SGHDT and CDR2 is YYEEEE. The CDR3 is made up of 16 amino acids. The CDR3 DNA reads TGTGCCAGCAGCTTGGTCAGGGGCTCCTATAATTCACCCCTCCACTTT. Translation: CASSLVRGSYNSPLHF.

The chain uses TRBV6-5 and TRBJ1-2; D is perhaps TRBD1 (5 bases). Germline V CDR1 and CDR2: MNHEY, SVGAGI. The CDR3 is 14 residues long. V shed 2 bases and J shed 4 bases, with 11 bases lying between them. The CDR3 DNA reads TGTGCCAGCAGTTACCGCCGCGGGGGCTATGGCTACACCTTC. Protein product: CASSYRRGGYGYTF.

The chain employs TRBV6-2 or TRBV6-3 and TRBJ2-1, with 7 bases fitting TRBD2. The CDR3 covers 17 residues. The germline CDR1 and CDR2 sequences are MNHEY and SVGEGT. With 2 bases clipped from V and 0 bases from J, the junction kept 7 bases outside the gene matches. The DNA of the CDR3 is TGTGCCAGCAGTTACCGGGCGGGAGAGGGCTCCTACAATGAGCAGTTCTTC. Translated: CASSYRAGEGSYNEQFF.

The chain combines TRBV14 with TRBJ2-7; perhaps TRBD1 as D (5 bases). Between the trimmed V and J ends, which lost 4 bases and 0 bases, there was a span of 16 bases. The CDR3 contains 16 residues. Germline CDR1 is SGHDN and CDR2 is FVKESK. The CDR3 reads CASSLQGWGLSYEQYF. Written as DNA, the CDR3 is TGTGCCAGCAGCCTCCAGGGTTGGGGCCTCTCCTACGAGCAGTACTTC.

V usage is TRBV6-5 and J usage is TRBJ1-5; tentatively, D is TRBD1 (5 bases). This CDR3 contains 15 residues. The germline V gene has CDR1 MNHEY and CDR2 SVGAGI. The V and J ends lost 6 bases and 1 base respectively, with 13 bases between them. CDR3 coding DNA: TGTGCCAGCAGCCTGGGGGGGGTAAGCAATCAGCCCCAGCATTTT. As protein: CASSLGGVSNQPQHF.

J is TRBJ1-3 and V is TRBV14; a weak D match, TRBD1 (5 bases). Germline CDR1 reads SGHDN; CDR2 reads FVKESK. With 1 base removed from V and 2 bases from J, the gap between germline ends came to 6 bases. The CDR3 is 14 amino acids. CDR3 sequence (DNA): TGTGCCAGCAGCCAAGGAGGGGCTGGAAACACCATATATTTT. Translation: CASSQGGAGNTIYF.

Judged by abundance, this clone is medium-sized (0.01 to 0.1%). The chain recombines TRBV25-1 with TRBJ1-4, with D possibly being TRBD1 (5 bases). The CDR3 is 14 residues long. Trimming stripped 4 bases from V and 4 bases from J, with 10 bases between. The germline CDR1 and CDR2 sequences are MGHDK and SYGVNS. CDR3 residues: CASSGGRSNEKLFF. The CDR3 bases are TGTGCCAGCAGTGGGGGACGGAGTAATGAAAAACTGTTTTTT.

The rearrangement uses TRBV28 and TRBJ2-1; D is uncertain. Germline V gene lookup returns CDR1 MDHEN and CDR2 SYDVKM. The CDR3 totals 10 residues. With 6 bases removed from V and 5 bases from J, the gap between germline ends came to 2 bases. The CDR3 sequence: CASRDNEQFF. In DNA form, the CDR3 reads TGTGCCAGCAGAGACAATGAGCAGTTCTTC.

The chain links TRBV27 to TRBJ1-2; D may be TRBD1 (6 bases). The germline gives CDR1 MNHEY, CDR2 SMNVEV (reference sequence). Trimming removed 4 bases at V and 3 bases at J, with 12 bases between. The CDR3 contains 14 residues. CDR3 in amino acids: CASSSDSSYYGYTF. The CDR3 DNA reads TGTGCCAGCAGTTCGGACAGCTCTTACTATGGCTACACCTTC.

This clone has just a few counts. The rearrangement joins TRBV11-2 to TRBJ1-2; D perhaps matches TRBD1 (5 bases). V lost 6 bases and J 4 bases, leaving 15 bases between the germline ends. The CDR3 is 14 residues long. The V gene's germline CDR1 is SGHAT and CDR2 FQNNGV. The CDR3 bases are TGTGCCAGCAGGGGCTTACGGGGGGTCTATGGCTACACCTTC. This gives the protein CASRGLRGVYGYTF.

The CDR3 DNA is TGTGCCAGCAGCCCCCAGCGGAATTGGGATGAGCAGTTCTTC. The encoded protein is CASSPQRNWDEQFF. The chain has TRBV7-2 and TRBJ2-1; TRBD2 might be the D (5 bases). Trimming cost V 5 bases and J 8 bases, with 16 bases left between them. The length of the CDR3 is 14 residues. The germline V gene has CDR1 SGHTA and CDR2 FQGNSA. Filled out from reference TRBV7-2 and TRBJ2-1, the complete variable domain reads GAGVSQSPSNKVTEKGKDVELRCDPISGHTALYWYRQSLGQGLEFLIYFQGNSAPDKSGLPSDRFSAERTGGSVSTLTIQRTQQEDSAVYLCASSPQRNWDEQFFGPGTRLTVL.

CDR3 DNA: TGTGCCAGCAGTTACTCGGGACAGGGGAAACTCTACGAGCAGTACTTC. It yields the protein CASSYSGQGKLYEQYF. The chain employs TRBV28 and TRBJ2-7, with 10 positions matching TRBD1. J gave up 3 bases and V 4 bases, and 9 bases lay outside the gene matches. The CDR3 is made up of 16 amino acids. Germline V gene data show CDR1 as MDHEN and CDR2 as SYDVKM. Together with reference TRBV28 and TRBJ2-7, the CDR3 gives the full variable domain: DVKVTQSSRYLVKRTGEKVFLECVQDMDHENMFWYRQDPGLGLRLIYFSYDVKMKEKGDIPEGYSVSREKKERFSLILESASTNQTSMYLCASSYSGQGKLYEQYFGPGTRLTVT.

The chain couples TRBV5-8 to TRBJ1-5; the D is unclear. Per germline, CDR1 SGHTS and CDR2 YDEGEE. This CDR3 region has 15 residues. V was cut by 0 bases and J by 4 bases, with 11 bases left in between. CDR3 sequence: CASSLGWAENQPQHF. Here the CDR3 DNA reads TGTGCCAGCAGCTTGGGATGGGCAGAGAATCAGCCCCAGCATTTT. Filled out from reference TRBV5-8 and TRBJ1-5, the complete variable domain reads EAGVTQSPTHLIKTRGQQATLRCSPISGHTSVYWYQQALGLGLQFLLWYDEGEERNRGNFPPRFSGRQFPNYSSELNVNALELEDSALYLCASSLGWAENQPQHFGDGTRLSIL.

The chain uses TRBV6-5 and TRBJ2-1; possible D gene TRBD1, 5 bases. Germline values: CDR1 MNHEY, CDR2 SVGAGI. The CDR3 is made up of 14 amino acids. V was trimmed by 8 bases and J by 2 bases, leaving 13 bases between them. CDR3 bases: TGTGCCAGCCGTAGGGGCCAAGCCTACAATGAGCAGTTCTTC. Translated: CASRRGQAYNEQFF.